This TCR beta chain stems from a study of T-cell reconstitution after alpha-beta-depleted transplantation in children. This clonotype has ten or more counts. It was with unique molecular identifiers that the TCRbeta library was prepared. TCRdb independently ran MiXCR on the PCR reads; one entry per CDR3 protein. The table records around 250,000 distinct CDR3 sequences, roughly 9.5% of them present only once. The CDR3 extends over 14 amino acids. Between the trimmed V and J ends, which lost 5 bases and 1 base, there was a span of 8 bases. The rearrangement joins TRBV12-3 or TRBV12-4 to TRBJ2-2, with D possibly being TRBD1 or TRBD2 (6 bases each). The receptor comes from a human donor who donated a stem cell graft to a child with SCID. The source was PBMCs from the stem cell graft donor, collected from the stem cell graft. The CDR3 region has the DNA TGTGCCAGCAGTAGGGGGGAGAACACCGGGGAGCTGTTTTTT. This gives the protein CASSRGENTGELFF.